The clone carrying this T cell receptor beta chain was picked up a small number of times. Its antigen is not known. The data originate from a study of CD8 T cells in ankylosing spondylitis. Broader study findings: Characteristic of ankylosing spondylitis blood, it appeared, was a TCR beta motif comprising several highly homologous variants.

One entry per CDR3 protein results from TCRdb running MiXCR on the 5' RACE reads. Seen here are 200,000 to 250,000 distinct CDR3 sequences, around 20% observed once, and the top ten hold roughly 43%. V was shortened by 0 bases and J by 0 bases, with 8 bases between the two germline ends. CDR1 is MNHEY, CDR2 SVGAGI, per germline. This CDR3 spans 15 amino acids. The source of this sequence is a male donor with ankylosing spondylitis. This chain connects TRBV6-5 to TRBJ1-1; no clear D gene. Sequenced sample: blood, either unsorted or a sorted T cell fraction (not recorded which). Here the CDR3 reads CASSYSETMNTEAFF. For the CDR3, the DNA is TGTGCCAGCAGTTACTCGGAGACGATGAACACTGAAGCTTTCTTT.